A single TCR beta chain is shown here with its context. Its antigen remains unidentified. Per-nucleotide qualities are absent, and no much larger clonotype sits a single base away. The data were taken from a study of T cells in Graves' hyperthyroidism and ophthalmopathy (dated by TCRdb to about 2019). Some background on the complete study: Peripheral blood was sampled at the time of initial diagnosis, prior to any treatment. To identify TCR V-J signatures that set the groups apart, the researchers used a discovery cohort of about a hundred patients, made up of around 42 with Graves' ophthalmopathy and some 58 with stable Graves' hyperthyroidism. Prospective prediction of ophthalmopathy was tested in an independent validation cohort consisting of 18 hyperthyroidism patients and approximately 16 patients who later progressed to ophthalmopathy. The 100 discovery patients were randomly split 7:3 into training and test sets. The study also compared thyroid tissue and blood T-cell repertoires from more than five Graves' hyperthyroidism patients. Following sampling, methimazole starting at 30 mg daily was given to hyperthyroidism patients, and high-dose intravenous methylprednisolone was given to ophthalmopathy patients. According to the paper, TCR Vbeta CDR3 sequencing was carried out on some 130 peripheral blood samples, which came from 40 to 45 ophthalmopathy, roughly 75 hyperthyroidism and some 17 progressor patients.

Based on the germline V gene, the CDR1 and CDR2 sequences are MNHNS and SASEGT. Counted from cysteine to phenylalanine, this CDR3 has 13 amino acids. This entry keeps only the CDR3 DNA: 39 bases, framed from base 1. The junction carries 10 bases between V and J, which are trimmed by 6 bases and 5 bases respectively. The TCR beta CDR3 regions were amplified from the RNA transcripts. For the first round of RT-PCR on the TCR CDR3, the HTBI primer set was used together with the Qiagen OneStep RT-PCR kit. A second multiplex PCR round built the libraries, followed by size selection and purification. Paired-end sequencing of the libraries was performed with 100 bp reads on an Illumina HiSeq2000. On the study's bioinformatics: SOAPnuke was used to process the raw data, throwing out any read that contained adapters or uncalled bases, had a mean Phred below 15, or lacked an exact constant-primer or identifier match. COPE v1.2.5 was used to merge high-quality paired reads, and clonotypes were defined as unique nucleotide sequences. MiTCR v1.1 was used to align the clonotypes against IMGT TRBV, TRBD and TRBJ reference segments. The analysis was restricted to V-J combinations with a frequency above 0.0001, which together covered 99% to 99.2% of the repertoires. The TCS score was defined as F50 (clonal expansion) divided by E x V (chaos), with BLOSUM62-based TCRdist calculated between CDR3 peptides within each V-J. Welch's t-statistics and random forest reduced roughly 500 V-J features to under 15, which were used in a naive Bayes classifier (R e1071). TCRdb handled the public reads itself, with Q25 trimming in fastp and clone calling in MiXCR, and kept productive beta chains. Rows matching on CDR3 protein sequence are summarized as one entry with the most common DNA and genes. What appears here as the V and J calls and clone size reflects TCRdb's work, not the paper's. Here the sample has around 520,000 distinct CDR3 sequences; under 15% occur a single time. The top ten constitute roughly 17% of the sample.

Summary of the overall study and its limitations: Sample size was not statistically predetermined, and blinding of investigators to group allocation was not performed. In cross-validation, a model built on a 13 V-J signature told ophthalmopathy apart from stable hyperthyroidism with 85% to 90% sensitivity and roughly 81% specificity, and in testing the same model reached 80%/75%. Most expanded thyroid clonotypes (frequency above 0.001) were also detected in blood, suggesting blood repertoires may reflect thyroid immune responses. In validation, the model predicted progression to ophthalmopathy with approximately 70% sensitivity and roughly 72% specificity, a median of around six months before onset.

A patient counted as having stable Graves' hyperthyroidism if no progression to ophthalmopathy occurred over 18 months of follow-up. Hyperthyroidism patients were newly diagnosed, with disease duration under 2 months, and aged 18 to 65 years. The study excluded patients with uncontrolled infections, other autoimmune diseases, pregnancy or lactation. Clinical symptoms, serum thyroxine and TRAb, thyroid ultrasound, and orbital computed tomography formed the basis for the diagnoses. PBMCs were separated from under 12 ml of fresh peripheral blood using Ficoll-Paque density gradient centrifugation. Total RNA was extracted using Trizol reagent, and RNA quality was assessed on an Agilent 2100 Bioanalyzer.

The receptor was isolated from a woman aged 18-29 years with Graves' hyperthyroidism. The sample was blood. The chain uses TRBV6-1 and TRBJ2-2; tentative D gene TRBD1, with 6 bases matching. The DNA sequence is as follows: TGTGCCAGCAGACTACAGGGAACCGGGGAGCTGTTTTTT. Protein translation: CASRLQGTGELFF.